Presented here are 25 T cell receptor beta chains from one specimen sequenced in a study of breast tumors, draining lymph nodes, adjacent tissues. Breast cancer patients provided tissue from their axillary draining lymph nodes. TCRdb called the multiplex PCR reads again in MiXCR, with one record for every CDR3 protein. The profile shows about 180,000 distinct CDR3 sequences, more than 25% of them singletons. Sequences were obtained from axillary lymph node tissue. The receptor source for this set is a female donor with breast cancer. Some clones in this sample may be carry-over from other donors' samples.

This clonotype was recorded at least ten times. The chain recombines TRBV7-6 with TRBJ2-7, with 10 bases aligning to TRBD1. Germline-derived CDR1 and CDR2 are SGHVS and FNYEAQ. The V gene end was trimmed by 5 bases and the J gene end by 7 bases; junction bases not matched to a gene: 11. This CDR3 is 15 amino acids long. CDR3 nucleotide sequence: TGTGCCAGCAGCCTCGGACAGGGGGATACTAGGGAGCAGTACTTC. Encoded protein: CASSLGQGDTREQYF.

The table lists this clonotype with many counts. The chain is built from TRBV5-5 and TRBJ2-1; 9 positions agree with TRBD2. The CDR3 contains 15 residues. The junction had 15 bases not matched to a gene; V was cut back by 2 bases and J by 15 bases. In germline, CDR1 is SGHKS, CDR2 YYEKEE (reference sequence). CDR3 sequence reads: CASSFGLAGDGVRFF. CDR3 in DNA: TGTGCCAGCAGCTTCGGGTTAGCGGGGGATGGAGTCCGGTTCTTC.

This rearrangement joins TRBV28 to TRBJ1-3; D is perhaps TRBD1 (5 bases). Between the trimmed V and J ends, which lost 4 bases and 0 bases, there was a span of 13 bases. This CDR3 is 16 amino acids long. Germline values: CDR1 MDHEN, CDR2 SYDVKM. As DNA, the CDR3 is TGTGCCAGCAGTTCCAGGGATCCATCCTCTGGAAACACCATATATTTT. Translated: CASSSRDPSSGNTIYF. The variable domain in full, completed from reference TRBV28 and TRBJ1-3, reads DVKVTQSSRYLVKRTGEKVFLECVQDMDHENMFWYRQDPGLGLRLIYFSYDVKMKEKGDIPEGYSVSREKKERFSLILESASTNQTSMYLCASSSRDPSSGNTIYFGEGSWLTVV.

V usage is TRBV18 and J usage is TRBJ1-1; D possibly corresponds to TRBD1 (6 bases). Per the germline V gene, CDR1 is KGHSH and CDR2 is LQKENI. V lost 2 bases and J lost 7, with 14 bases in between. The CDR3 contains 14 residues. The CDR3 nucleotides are TGTGCCAGCTCACCAGGGGGGGCTGGGGTTGAAGCTTTCTTT. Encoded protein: CASSPGGAGVEAFF.

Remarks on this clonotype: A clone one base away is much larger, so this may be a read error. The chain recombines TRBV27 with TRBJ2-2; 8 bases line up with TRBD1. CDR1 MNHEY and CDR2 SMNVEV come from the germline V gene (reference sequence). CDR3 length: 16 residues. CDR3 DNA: TGTGCCAGCGGTTTGTACGGACAGGGAGATACCGGGGAGCTGTTTTTT. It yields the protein CASGLYGQGDTGELFF.

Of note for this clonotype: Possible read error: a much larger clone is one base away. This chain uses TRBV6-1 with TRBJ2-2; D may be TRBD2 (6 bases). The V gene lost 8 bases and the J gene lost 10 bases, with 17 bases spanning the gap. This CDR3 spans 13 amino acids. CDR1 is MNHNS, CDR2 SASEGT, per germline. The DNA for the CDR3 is TGTGCCAGCGATAGGGACGGGGGACCGGAGCTGTTTTTT. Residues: CASDRDGGPELFF.

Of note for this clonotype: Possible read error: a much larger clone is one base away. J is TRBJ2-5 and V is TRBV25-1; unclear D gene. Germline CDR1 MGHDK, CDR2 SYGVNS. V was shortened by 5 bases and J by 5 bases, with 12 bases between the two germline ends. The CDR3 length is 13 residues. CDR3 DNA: TGTGCCAGCAGTACTGGCATAATGGAGACCCAGTACTTC. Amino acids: CASSTGIMETQYF.

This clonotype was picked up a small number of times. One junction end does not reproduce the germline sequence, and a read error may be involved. In DNA, the CDR3 is TGTGCCAGCAGTTTAGGCGGGAGGCAAGAGACCCAGTCCTTC. Encoded protein: CASSLGGRQETQSF. The rearrangement links TRBV9 to TRBJ2-5, with TRBD2 matching over 8 bases. The length of the CDR3 is 14 residues. The germline gives CDR1 SGDLS, CDR2 YYNGEE.

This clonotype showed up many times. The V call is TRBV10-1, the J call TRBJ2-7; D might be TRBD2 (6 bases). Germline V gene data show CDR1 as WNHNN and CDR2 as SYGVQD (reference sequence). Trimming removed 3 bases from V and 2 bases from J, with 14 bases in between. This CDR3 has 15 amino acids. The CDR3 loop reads CASSEGLEGPYEQYF. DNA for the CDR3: TGCGCCAGCAGTGAAGGGTTGGAGGGGCCCTACGAGCAGTACTTC.

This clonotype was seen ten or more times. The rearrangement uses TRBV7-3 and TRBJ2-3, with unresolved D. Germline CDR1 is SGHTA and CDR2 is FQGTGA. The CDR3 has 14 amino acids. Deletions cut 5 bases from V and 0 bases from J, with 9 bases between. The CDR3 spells CASSRSGSTDTQYF. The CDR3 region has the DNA TGTGCCAGCAGCCGAAGTGGAAGCACAGATACGCAGTATTTT.

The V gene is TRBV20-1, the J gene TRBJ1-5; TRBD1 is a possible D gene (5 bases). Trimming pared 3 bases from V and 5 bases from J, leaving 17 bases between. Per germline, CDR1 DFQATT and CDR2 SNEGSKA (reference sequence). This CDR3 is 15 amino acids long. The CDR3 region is CSASPGRAGDQPQHF. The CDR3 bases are TGCAGTGCTAGTCCCGGCAGGGCGGGTGATCAGCCCCAGCATTTT.

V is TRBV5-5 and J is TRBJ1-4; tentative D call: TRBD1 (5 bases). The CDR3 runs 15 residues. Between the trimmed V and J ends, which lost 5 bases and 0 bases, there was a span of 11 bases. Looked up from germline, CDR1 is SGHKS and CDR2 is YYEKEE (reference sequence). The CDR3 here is CASSSGGATNEKLFF. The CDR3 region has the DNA TGTGCCAGCAGTAGCGGGGGGGCAACTAATGAAAAACTGTTTTTT.

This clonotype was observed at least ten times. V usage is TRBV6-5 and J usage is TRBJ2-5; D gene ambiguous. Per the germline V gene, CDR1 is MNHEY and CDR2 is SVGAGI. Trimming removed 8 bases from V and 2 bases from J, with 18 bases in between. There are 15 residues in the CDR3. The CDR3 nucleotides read TGTGCCAGCCGAGTTTGGAGAACAGAACAAGAGACCCAGTACTTC. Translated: CASRVWRTEQETQYF.

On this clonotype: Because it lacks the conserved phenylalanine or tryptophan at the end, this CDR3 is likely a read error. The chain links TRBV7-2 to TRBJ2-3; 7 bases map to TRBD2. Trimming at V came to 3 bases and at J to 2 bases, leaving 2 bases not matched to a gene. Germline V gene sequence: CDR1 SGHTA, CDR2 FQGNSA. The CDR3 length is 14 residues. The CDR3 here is CASSFGGTTDTQYS. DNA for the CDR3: TGTGCCAGCAGCTTCGGGGGGACCACAGATACGCAGTATTCT.

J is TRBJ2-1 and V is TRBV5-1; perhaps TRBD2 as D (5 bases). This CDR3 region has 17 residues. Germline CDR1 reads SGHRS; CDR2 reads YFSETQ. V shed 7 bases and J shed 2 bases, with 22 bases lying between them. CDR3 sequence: CASPSVTGNEAYNEQFF. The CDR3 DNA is TGCGCCAGCCCCTCCGTCACCGGGAACGAAGCCTACAATGAGCAGTTCTTC. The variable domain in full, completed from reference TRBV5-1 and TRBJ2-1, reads KAGVTQTPRYLIKTRGQQVTLSCSPISGHRSVSWYQQTPGQGLQFLFEYFSETQRNKGNFPGRFSGRQFSNSRSEMNVSTLELGDSALYLCASPSVTGNEAYNEQFFGPGTRLTVL.

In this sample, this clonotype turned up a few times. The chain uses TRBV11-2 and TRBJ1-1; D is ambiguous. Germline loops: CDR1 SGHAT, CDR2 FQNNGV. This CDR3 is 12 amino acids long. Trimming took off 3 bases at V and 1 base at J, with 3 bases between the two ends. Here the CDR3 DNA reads TGTGCCAGCAGCTTCCAGAACACTGAAGCTTTCTTT. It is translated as CASSFQNTEAFF. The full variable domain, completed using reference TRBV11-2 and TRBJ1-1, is EAGVAQSPRYKIIEKRQSVAFWCNPISGHATLYWYQQILGQGPKLLIQFQNNGVVDDSQLPKDRFSAERLKGVDSTLKIQPAKLEDSAVYLCASSFQNTEAFFGQGTRLTVV.

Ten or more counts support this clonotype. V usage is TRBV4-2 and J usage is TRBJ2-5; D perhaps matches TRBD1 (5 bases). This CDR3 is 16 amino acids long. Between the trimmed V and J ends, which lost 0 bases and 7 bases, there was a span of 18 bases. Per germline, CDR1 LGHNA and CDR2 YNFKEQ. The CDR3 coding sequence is TGTGCCAGCAGCCAAGAATGGTCAGGGCTCTCACTGACCCAGTACTTC. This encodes CASSQEWSGLSLTQYF.

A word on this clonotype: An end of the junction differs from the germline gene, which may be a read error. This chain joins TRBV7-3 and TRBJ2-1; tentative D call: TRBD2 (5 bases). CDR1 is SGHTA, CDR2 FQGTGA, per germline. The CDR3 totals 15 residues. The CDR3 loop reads CASSWTSGAYNEQLF. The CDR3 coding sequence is TGTGCCAGCAGCTGGACCAGCGGAGCCTACAATGAGCAGCTCTTC.

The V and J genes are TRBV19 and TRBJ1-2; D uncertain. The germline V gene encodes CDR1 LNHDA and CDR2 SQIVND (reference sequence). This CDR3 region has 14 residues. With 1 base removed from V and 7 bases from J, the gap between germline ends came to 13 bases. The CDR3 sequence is CASSIVSGIGGYTF. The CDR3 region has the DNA TGTGCCAGTAGTATAGTTTCGGGGATCGGTGGCTACACCTTC.

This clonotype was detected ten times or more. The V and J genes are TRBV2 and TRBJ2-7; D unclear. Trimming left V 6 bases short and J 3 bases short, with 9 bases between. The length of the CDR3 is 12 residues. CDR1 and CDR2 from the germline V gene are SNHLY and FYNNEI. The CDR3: CASRYRNYEQYF. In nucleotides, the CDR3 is TGTGCCAGCAGGTACCGGAACTACGAGCAGTACTTC.

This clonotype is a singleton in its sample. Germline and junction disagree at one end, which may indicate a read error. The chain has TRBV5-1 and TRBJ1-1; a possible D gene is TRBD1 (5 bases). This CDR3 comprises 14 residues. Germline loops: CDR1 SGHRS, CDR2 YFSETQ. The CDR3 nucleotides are TGCGCCAGCAGCCCGTTCGCCAGGGCCACTGTAGCTTTCTTT. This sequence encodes CASSPFARATVAFF.

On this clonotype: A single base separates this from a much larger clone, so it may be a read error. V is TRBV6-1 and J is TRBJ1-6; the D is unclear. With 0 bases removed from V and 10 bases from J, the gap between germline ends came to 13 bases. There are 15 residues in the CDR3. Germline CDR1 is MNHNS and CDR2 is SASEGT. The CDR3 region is CASSEAWIGQSPLHF. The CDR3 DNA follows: TGTGCCAGCAGTGAAGCGTGGATAGGGCAATCACCCCTCCACTTT.

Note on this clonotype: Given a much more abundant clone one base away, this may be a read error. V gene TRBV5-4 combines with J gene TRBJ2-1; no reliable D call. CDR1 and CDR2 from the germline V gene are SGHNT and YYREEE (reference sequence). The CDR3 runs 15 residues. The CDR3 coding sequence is TGTGCCAGCAGCTTGGGAGACCCCTCCTACAATAAGCAGTTCTTC. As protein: CASSLGDPSYNKQFF.

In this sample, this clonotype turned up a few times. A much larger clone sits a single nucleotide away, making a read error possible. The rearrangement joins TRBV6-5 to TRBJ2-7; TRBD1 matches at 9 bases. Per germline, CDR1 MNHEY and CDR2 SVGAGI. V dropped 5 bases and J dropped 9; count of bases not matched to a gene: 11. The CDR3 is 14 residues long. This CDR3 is CASSHRGRGSGQYF. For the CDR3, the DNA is TGTGCCAGCAGTCACAGGGGGCGCGGGTCAGGGCAGTACTTC.

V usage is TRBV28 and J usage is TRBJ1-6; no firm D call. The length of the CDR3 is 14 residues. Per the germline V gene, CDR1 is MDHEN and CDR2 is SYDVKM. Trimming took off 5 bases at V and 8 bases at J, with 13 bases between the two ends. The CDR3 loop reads CASSLTAIYSPLHF. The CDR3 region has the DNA TGTGCCAGCAGTCTCACAGCTATCTATTCACCCCTCCACTTT.